This T cell receptor beta chain was profiled in a study of PD-1 blockade in mismatch repair-deficient tumors. Germline CDR1 reads SQVTM; CDR2 reads ANQGSEA. V was clipped by 2 bases and J by 5 bases, with 9 bases between them. This CDR3 region has 12 residues. All patients were mismatch repair deficient, assessed by either PCR or immunohistochemistry. Some clones are missing from TCRdb's copy, which holds only in-frame ones; the method was immunoSEQ multiplex PCR. This sample has 30,000 to 40,000 clones; 70% to 90% occur once, and the top ten carry approximately 3.5%. Study findings and constraints: Tumor-resident clones, often absent from pretreatment blood, expanded after pembrolizumab and then contracted.

Concerning this clone itself: The target antigen is unknown.

Sequencing was performed on peripheral blood, taken 76 weeks after starting pembrolizumab. The TCR originated in an adult with mismatch repair-deficient cancer. The chain uses TRBV29-1 and TRBJ1-2; the D gene is possibly TRBD1 (5 bases). The CDR3 sequence is CSVEQTEYGYTF. The CDR3 bases are TGCAGCGTTGAACAGACAGAATATGGCTACACCTTC.